The 32 T cell receptor beta chains in this list originate from one sample, sequenced in a study of cytomegalovirus exposure and HLA in healthy donors. With 60 Vbeta and 13 Jbeta primers, the PCR was carried out. This table comes from immunoSEQ multiplex PCR, and its TCRdb copy is limited to in-frame clones, with some not included. The table includes 200,000 or so clones, roughly 84% detected once. Specimen: PBMCs. The receptors were gathered from a boy aged 5-17 years in good health and CMV-seronegative.

This clone was picked up a small number of times. This chain's CDR3 is CASNLEGIDYEQYF. The DNA for the CDR3 is TGTGCCAGCAATCTGGAGGGAATAGACTACGAGCAGTACTTC. The genes are TRBV6-1 and TRBJ2-7; TRBD2 might be the D (6 bases). This CDR3 comprises 14 residues. Per germline, CDR1 MNHNS and CDR2 SASEGT. V was clipped by 7 bases and J by 3 bases, with 16 bases between them.

The V and J genes are TRBV4-2 and TRBJ2-7, with a possible D match to TRBD2 (6 bases). This CDR3 contains 17 residues. The V gene lost 1 base and the J gene lost 5 bases, with 21 bases spanning the gap. CDR1 and CDR2 (germline): LGHNA, YNFKEQ. This CDR3 reads CASSQGPQRLGGNEQYF. The CDR3 DNA follows: TGTGCCAGCAGCCAAGGCCCCCAGCGGCTCGGAGGGAACGAGCAGTACTTC.

This clone was seen just once. The chain joins TRBV6-5 to TRBJ1-5; TRBD1 matches 8 bases. With V trimmed by 5 bases and J by 2 bases, 2 bases remained unmatched. Per the germline V gene, CDR1 is MNHEY and CDR2 is SVGAGI. CDR3 length equals 14 residues. CDR3 loop: CASSPTGGNQPQHF. Here the CDR3 DNA reads TGTGCCAGCAGTCCGACAGGGGGCAATCAGCCCCAGCATTTT.

This clone has just one count. The V call is TRBV19, the J call TRBJ1-3; D remains unclear. The length of the CDR3 is 15 residues. The germline V gene encodes CDR1 LNHDA and CDR2 SQIVND (reference sequence). The V end was cut by 3 bases, the J end by 0 bases, with 9 bases between. Here the CDR3 DNA reads TGTGCCAGTAGTATCAGTGGTTCCTCTGGAAACACCATATATTTT. Encoded protein: CASSISGSSGNTIYF. Full variable domain (rest looked up from reference TRBV19 and TRBJ1-3): DGGITQSPKYLFRKEGQNVTLSCEQNLNHDAMYWYRQDPGQGLRLIYYSQIVNDFQKGDIAEGYSVSREKKESFPLTVTSAQKNPTAFYLCASSISGSSGNTIYFGEGSWLTVV.

The gene calls are TRBV27 and TRBJ1-5; TRBD1 agrees at 8 bases. CDR1 is MNHEY and CDR2 is SMNVEV in the germline V gene (reference sequence). CDR3 length: 13 amino acids. Trimming cost V 6 bases and J 6 bases; bases outside gene matches: 4. CDR3 coding DNA: TGTGCCAGCAGCAACAGGGGGGGTCAGCCCCAGCATTTT. This codes for CASSNRGGQPQHF.

This sequence joins TRBV5-6 and TRBJ1-2; TRBD1 might be the D (5 bases). The CDR3 spans 14 residues. Germline V gives CDR1 SGHDT, CDR2 YYEEEE. Trimming stripped 1 base from V and 4 bases from J, with 11 bases between. CDR3 region: CASSLSGASYGYTF. The CDR3 DNA sequence: TGTGCCAGCAGCTTGTCTGGGGCGAGCTATGGCTACACCTTC.

V gene TRBV4-3 combines with J gene TRBJ2-3; no clear D. V lost 0 bases and J lost 6, with 13 bases in between. CDR3 size: 15 residues. Germline CDR1 reads LGHNA; CDR2 reads YSLEER. The CDR3 loop reads CASSQEFGGADTQYF. The CDR3 DNA follows: TGCGCCAGCAGCCAAGAATTCGGTGGAGCCGATACGCAGTATTTT.

The chain combines TRBV29-1 with TRBJ1-1, with D hard to call. Germline CDR1 is SQVTM and CDR2 is ANQGSEA. V gave up 7 bases and J gave up 0 bases, with 12 bases separating them. The CDR3 is made up of 13 amino acids. The DNA of the CDR3 is TGCAGCGCCCGAGGCACATTGAACACTGAAGCTTTCTTT. It specifies CSARGTLNTEAFF. Together with reference TRBV29-1 and TRBJ1-1, the CDR3 gives the full variable domain: SAVISQKPSRDICQRGTSLTIQCQVDSQVTMMFWYRQQPGQSLTLIATANQGSEATYESGFVIDKFPISRPNLTFSTLTVSNMSPEDSSIYLCSARGTLNTEAFFGQGTRLTVV.

J is TRBJ2-1 and V is TRBV9; 8 bases are shared with TRBD2. The germline V gene has CDR1 SGDLS and CDR2 YYNGEE. With V trimmed by 3 bases and J by 5 bases, 22 bases remained unmatched. The length of the CDR3 is 20 residues. CDR3 nucleotides: TGTGCCAGCAGCGCGGGGGGGGGACTCCCCCAGGGTTTGAGGAACAATGAGCAGTTCTTC. Protein product: CASSAGGGLPQGLRNNEQFF.

The V gene is TRBV9, the J gene TRBJ1-4; 9 bases are a match to TRBD1. V was pared by 0 bases and J by 4 bases, with 7 bases of the junction left unmatched. The CDR3 has 17 residues. Germline loops: CDR1 SGDLS, CDR2 YYNGEE. Here the CDR3 DNA reads TGTGCCAGCAGCGTAGGGGGACAGGGCGCCTATAATGAAAAACTGTTTTTT. This gives the protein CASSVGGQGAYNEKLFF.

The gene calls are TRBV7-2 and TRBJ2-1; D unclear. The ends were cut back, 2 bases at V and 0 bases at J, with 5 bases in the middle. There are 14 residues in the CDR3. From germline, CDR1 is SGHTA and CDR2 FQGNSA. The CDR3 protein is CASSLISSYNEQFF. As DNA, the CDR3 is TGTGCCAGCAGCTTAATCAGCTCCTACAATGAGCAGTTCTTC.

The chain joins TRBV6-1 to TRBJ2-7; D possibly corresponds to TRBD2 (6 bases). The CDR3 totals 15 residues. V was shortened by 2 bases and J by 2 bases, with 13 bases between the two germline ends. Germline V lookup: CDR1 MNHNS, CDR2 SASEGT. The CDR3 nucleotides are TGTGCCAGCAGTGAAAGGGCGGGACGCCCCTACGAGCAGTACTTC. Translating gives CASSERAGRPYEQYF.

The J gene is TRBJ2-2, the V gene TRBV27; a weak D match, TRBD1 (5 bases). V was pared by 2 bases and J by 0 bases, with 10 bases between. The CDR3 runs 16 residues. Germline CDR1 reads MNHEY; CDR2 reads SMNVEV (reference sequence). CDR3 nucleotide sequence: TGTGCCAGCAGTTTAATTCGACAGTCGAACACCGGGGAGCTGTTTTTT. This translates into CASSLIRQSNTGELFF.

The chain carries TRBV7-2 and TRBJ2-1, with 10 bases that match TRBD2. From germline, CDR1 is SGHTA and CDR2 FQGNSA. V trimming: 1 base; J trimming: 6 bases; junction bases outside the gene matches: 6. This CDR3 contains 16 residues. CDR3 amino acids: CASSLVPGLASNEQFF. The CDR3 nucleotides are TGTGCCAGCAGCTTAGTCCCGGGACTAGCGAGCAATGAGCAGTTCTTC.

J is TRBJ2-6 and V is TRBV7-3; a weak D match, TRBD2 (5 bases). The CDR3 length is 13 residues. V was clipped by 4 bases and J by 4 bases, with 5 bases between them. From germline, CDR1 is SGHTA and CDR2 FQGTGA. As DNA, the CDR3 is TGTGCCAGCAGCTCGGGAGGGGCCAACGTCCTGACTTTC. It yields the protein CASSSGGANVLTF.

The genes are TRBV9 and TRBJ2-1; 8 bases line up with TRBD2. CDR1 and CDR2 from the germline V gene are SGDLS and YYNGEE. The CDR3 consists of 16 residues. Unmatched junction bases numbered 11, after V lost 4 bases and J lost 5 bases. CDR3 sequence (DNA): TGTGCCAGCAGCCGGGGGGGTAGCGGGGTCGACAATGAGCAGTTCTTC. Translating gives CASSRGGSGVDNEQFF.

The chain has TRBV27 and TRBJ1-2; possibly TRBD1 for D (6 bases). CDR1 is MNHEY and CDR2 is SMNVEV in the germline V gene (reference sequence). The CDR3 loop spans 15 amino acids. With 5 bases removed from V and 6 bases from J, the gap between germline ends came to 19 bases. This chain's CDR3 is CASSRLDRPPDGYTF. The CDR3, as DNA: TGTGCCAGCAGTAGATTAGACAGGCCCCCAGATGGCTACACCTTC.

This CDR3 reads CATSRSHGQGAYEQYF. CDR3 DNA sequence: TGTGCCACCAGCAGATCACATGGACAGGGGGCGTACGAGCAGTACTTC. V is TRBV15 and J is TRBJ2-7; 11 bases agree with TRBD1. There are 16 residues in the CDR3. Losses at the gene ends were 2 bases for V and 4 bases for J; bases not matched to a gene: 7. Germline V lookup: CDR1 LNHNV, CDR2 YYDKDF (reference sequence).

The chain has TRBV7-9 and TRBJ2-1; the match to TRBD1 covers 9 bases. The germline CDR1 and CDR2 sequences are SEHNR and FQNEAQ (reference sequence). J gave up 1 base and V 1 base, and 5 bases lay outside the gene matches. The CDR3 is 17 residues long. CDR3 bases: TGTGCCAGCAGCTTAGGTCTACAGGGGGCGTCCTACAATGAGCAGTTCTTC. As protein: CASSLGLQGASYNEQFF.

CDR3 nucleotides: TGTGCCAGTAGTATGAGGCCAGAGAGTAATCAGCCCCAGCATTTT. Translating gives CASSMRPESNQPQHF. The J gene is TRBJ1-5, the V gene TRBV19; no clear D. Trimming took off 3 bases at V and 4 bases at J, with 13 bases between the two ends. Germline V gene lookup returns CDR1 LNHDA and CDR2 SQIVND (reference sequence). The CDR3 spans 15 residues.

The V call is TRBV7-9, the J call TRBJ1-2; 8 positions match TRBD1. The V segment lost 3 bases and the J segment 8 bases; nucleotides outside the gene matches: 2. The CDR3 length is 12 residues. Looked up from germline, CDR1 is SEHNR and CDR2 is FQNEAQ (reference sequence). The CDR3 loop reads CASSFSGGGYTF. In nucleotides, the CDR3 is TGTGCCAGCAGCTTCTCAGGGGGCGGCTACACCTTC.

This clone turned up a few times. The chain couples TRBV5-1 to TRBJ2-7, with D possibly TRBD1 on 6 matching bases. This CDR3 is 14 amino acids long. V gave up 4 bases and J gave up 0 bases, with 11 bases separating them. The germline CDR1 and CDR2 sequences are SGHRS and YFSETQ. Written as DNA, the CDR3 is TGCGCCAGCAGCCTGACACAGGGCTCCTACGAGCAGTACTTC. It codes for CASSLTQGSYEQYF.

A few counts support this clone. V usage is TRBV5-1 and J usage is TRBJ2-3; 8 bases map to TRBD1. The CDR3 totals 12 residues. Germline V gene sequence: CDR1 SGHRS, CDR2 YFSETQ. J lost 9 bases, V lost 0 bases, and 0 bases had no gene match. CDR3 DNA sequence: TGCGCCAGCAGCTTGGACAGGGGGACGCAGTATTTT. Its translation: CASSLDRGTQYF.

The chain couples TRBV5-6 to TRBJ2-1, with D possibly TRBD2 on 5 matching bases. Trimming shortened V by 0 bases and J by 5 bases, and 18 bases separated the two germline ends. Germline-derived CDR1 and CDR2 are SGHDT and YYEEEE. This CDR3 contains 17 residues. DNA of the CDR3: TGTGCCAGCAGCTTGGTTAAGGAATCTAGCCATCACAATGAGCAGTTCTTC. Encoded protein: CASSLVKESSHHNEQFF. Complete variable domain (other parts from reference TRBV5-6 and TRBJ2-1): DAGVTQSPTHLIKTRGQQVTLRCSPKSGHDTVSWYQQALGQGPQFIFQYYEEEERQRGNFPDRFSGHQFPNYSSELNVNALLLGDSALYLCASSLVKESSHHNEQFFGPGTRLTVL.

The CDR3 protein is CAGRTGGSEQFF. CDR3 coding DNA: TGTGCCGGCCGGACAGGGGGTAGTGAGCAGTTCTTC. This chain uses TRBV2 with TRBJ2-1, with 10 nucleotides matching TRBD1. The V gene end was trimmed by 11 bases and the J gene end by 9 bases; junction bases not matched to a gene: 7. The V gene's germline CDR1 is SNHLY and CDR2 FYNNEI. CDR3 size: 12 residues.

The CDR3 bases are TGTGCCAGCAGCCCGACAGTGGAAGAGACCCAGTACTTC. Its protein product is CASSPTVEETQYF. This chain uses TRBV5-6 with TRBJ2-5, with D perhaps TRBD1 (5 bases). The V gene's germline CDR1 is SGHDT and CDR2 YYEEEE. Trimming cost V 4 bases and J 3 bases, with 10 bases left between them. The CDR3 covers 13 residues.

This CDR3 reads CASSLAGTAGYTF. CDR3 nucleotides: TGTGCCAGCAGCCTCGCCGGGACAGCGGGCTACACCTTC. J is TRBJ1-2 and V is TRBV7-8, with 7 bases identical to TRBD1. Germline values: CDR1 SGHVS, CDR2 FQNEAQ. CDR3 length: 13 residues. V dropped 5 bases and J dropped 8; count of bases not matched to a gene: 8. Based on the CDR3 plus reference TRBV7-8 and TRBJ1-2, the full variable domain is GAGVSQSPRYKVAKRGQDVALRCDPISGHVSLFWYQQALGQGPEFLTYFQNEAQLDKSGLPSDRFFAERPEGSVSTLKIQRTQQEDSAVYLCASSLAGTAGYTFGSGTRLTVV.

The V call is TRBV27, the J call TRBJ2-3, with TRBD2 as a possible D gene (6 bases). Trimming cost V 3 bases and J 0 bases, with 7 bases left between them. The CDR3 consists of 14 residues. Germline V lookup: CDR1 MNHEY, CDR2 SMNVEV (reference sequence). The CDR3, as DNA: TGTGCCAGCAGTTTCGGGAGAAGCACAGATACGCAGTATTTT. Residues: CASSFGRSTDTQYF.

The rearrangement links TRBV7-8 to TRBJ1-2; 8 bases fit TRBD1. The CDR3 covers 16 residues. Germline loops: CDR1 SGHVS, CDR2 FQNEAQ. The J segment lost 4 bases and the V segment lost 3 bases, leaving 10 bases of the junction unmatched. CDR3 residues: CASSLGYRDRPYGYTF. The CDR3 DNA is TGTGCCAGCAGCTTGGGGTACCGGGACAGGCCCTATGGCTACACCTTC.

This chain connects TRBV13 to TRBJ1-1; tentative D call: TRBD1 (5 bases). Per germline, CDR1 PRHDT and CDR2 FYEKMQ (reference sequence). The CDR3 runs to 14 residues. V dropped 5 bases and J dropped 1 base, with 11 bases sitting between them. The CDR3 sequence: CASSAGHRNTEAFF. The CDR3 DNA is TGTGCCAGCAGCGCAGGACACCGGAACACTGAAGCTTTCTTT. Complete variable domain (other parts from reference TRBV13 and TRBJ1-1): AAGVIQSPRHLIKEKRETATLKCYPIPRHDTVYWYQQGPGQDPQFLISFYEKMQSDKGSIPDRFSAQQFSDYHSELNMSSLELGDSALYFCASSAGHRNTEAFFGQGTRLTVV.

The chain uses TRBV9 and TRBJ2-1; TRBD2 aligns across 10 bases. With V trimmed by 0 bases and J by 4 bases, 7 bases remained unmatched. CDR3 length: 17 residues. Germline CDR1 is SGDLS and CDR2 is YYNGEE. The CDR3 DNA reads TGTGCCAGCAGCGTAGTAACACTAGCGGGAAATTACAATGAGCAGTTCTTC. It specifies CASSVVTLAGNYNEQFF.

This rearrangement joins TRBV7-3 to TRBJ2-1, with D possibly matching TRBD2 (6 bases). The germline V and J ends were trimmed by 5 bases and 2 bases, with 16 bases remaining between them. CDR1 is SGHTA, CDR2 FQGTGA, per germline. The CDR3 contains 16 residues. In DNA, the CDR3 is TGTGCCAGCAGCCTATACGGCGGGACGACCTACAATGAGCAGTTCTTC. As protein: CASSLYGGTTYNEQFF.